A single TCR beta chain is shown here with its context. Its antigen remains unknown. Germline V lookup: CDR1 LNHDA, CDR2 SQIVND (reference sequence). The CDR3 length is 14 residues. J gave up 8 bases and V 7 bases, and 5 bases lay outside the gene matches. Over chemoradiotherapy, repertoires were sampled more than once. Profiling relied on immunoSEQ multiplex PCR, and the TCRdb table lists in-frame clones only, not all of them. The table lists approximately 15,000 clones, just under 80% of them singletons. These data are taken from a study of chemoradiotherapy in HPV16-positive cancers. Overall study: A couple of HPV16-positive patients' cells yielded candidate HPV-specific clones and common motifs. Overall study results and limits: Functional assays defining HPV-specific T cells used only a couple of HPV16-positive patients.

The sample was gathered from a patient who underwent chemoradiotherapy. The receptor's source is a human donor with HPV-associated anogenital cancer. The V gene is TRBV19, the J gene TRBJ2-1; 13 bases line up with TRBD2. The DNA of the CDR3 is TGTGCCAGTATACGGACTAGCGGGGGATATGAGCAGTTCTTC. Amino acids: CASIRTSGGYEQFF.